Following are 5 T cell receptor beta chains from one sample sequenced in a study of blood T cell repertoires in COVID-19. Measured with immunoSEQ multiplex PCR; TCRdb has only the in-frame clones, and not every one. The table includes some 180,000 clones, around 89% detected once. The source material was peripheral blood. These receptors all stem from a man aged 45-65 years with acute or convalescent COVID-19.

V usage is TRBV7-8 and J usage is TRBJ2-3; D gene unclear. V lost 0 bases and J lost 4, with 14 bases in between. Germline CDR1 is SGHVS and CDR2 is FQNEAQ. The CDR3 length is 16 residues. The CDR3 protein is CASSLAGRYTSDTQYF. In DNA, the CDR3 is TGTGCCAGCAGCTTAGCGGGCCGATATACCTCAGATACGCAGTATTTT.

The genes are TRBV7-9 and TRBJ2-1; no clear D gene. Looked up from germline, CDR1 is SEHNR and CDR2 is FQNEAQ (reference sequence). This CDR3 region has 15 residues. Trimming took 5 bases from V and 0 from J, leaving 11 bases between them. CDR3 in DNA: TGTGCCAGCAGCGCCAGTCGGAGCTCCTACAATGAGCAGTTCTTC. It encodes CASSASRSSYNEQFF.

This chain links TRBV29-1 with TRBJ1-1, with a possible D match to TRBD1 (5 bases). Germline CDR1 reads SQVTM; CDR2 reads ANQGSEA. CDR3 length: 13 residues. V was cut by 3 bases and J by 4 bases, with 12 bases left in between. The CDR3 sequence: CSVDAGPSTEAFF. CDR3 sequence (DNA): TGCAGCGTTGACGCAGGGCCCAGCACTGAAGCTTTCTTT.

The genes are TRBV2 and TRBJ1-5; D perhaps matches TRBD1 (5 bases). The CDR3 is made up of 16 amino acids. V was pared by 4 bases and J by 0 bases, with 13 bases between. CDR1 SNHLY and CDR2 FYNNEI come from the germline V gene. DNA for the CDR3: TGTGCCAGCAGTGGGGCGGGGACCCCTAGCAATCAGCCCCAGCATTTT. Its translation is CASSGAGTPSNQPQHF.

Regarding this clone: Germline and junction disagree at one end, which may indicate a read error. The chain uses TRBV7-7 and TRBJ2-5; TRBD2 aligns across 9 bases. The CDR3 is 16 amino acids. The germline V gene encodes CDR1 SSHAT and CDR2 FNYEAQ (reference sequence). The CDR3 spells CASSLYSGGERETQYF. CDR3 in DNA: TGTGCTAGCAGCTTGTATAGCGGGGGAGAACGGGAGACCCAGTACTTC.